This T cell receptor (beta chain) was recorded in a study of cytomegalovirus exposure and HLA in healthy donors. About this clone: What it binds is not known.

General study results and limits: Rarity marked most TCR sequences, yet some public TCRs occurred in many donors.

The PCR contained 60 Vbeta and 13 Jbeta primers. Clones were read by immunoSEQ multiplex PCR, and TCRdb kept only the in-frame ones, dropping some. The listing contains about 64,000 clones. This TCR came from a young woman in good health and CMV-seronegative. The sequenced sample consisted of PBMCs.

The CDR3 spells CASSMTYRPKDEKLFF. The CDR3 DNA follows: TGTGCCAGTAGTATGACCTACAGGCCGAAGGATGAAAAACTGTTTTTT. The chain recombines TRBV19 with TRBJ1-4; D is perhaps TRBD1 (5 bases). Trimming pared 3 bases from V and 6 bases from J, leaving 17 bases between. The germline V gene has CDR1 LNHDA and CDR2 SQIVND (reference sequence). This CDR3 has 16 amino acids.